The 19 T cell receptor beta chains below were found in one sample sequenced in a study of shared clonotypes between healthy human individuals. Generated by immunoSEQ multiplex PCR, the TCRdb table keeps only in-frame clones and is missing some. The profile shows more than 1,200,000 clones, 97% to 99% of them singletons. Sequenced sample: naive CD4+ T cells sorted from blood. Subset indicated: CD45RA+ positively selected. The source of these receptors is a man aged 25 to 40 in good health.

Details on this clone: The same CDR3 arises from other DNA sequences in this sample as well. The chain carries TRBV5-1 and TRBJ1-5; no definite D call. V lost 0 bases and J lost 4, with 5 bases in between. Looked up from germline, CDR1 is SGHRS and CDR2 is YFSETQ. CDR3 length: 13 amino acids. The CDR3 bases are TGCGCCAGCAGCTTGGATCCAAATCAGCCCCAGCATTTT. Translation gives CASSLDPNQPQHF.

Concerning this clone itself: This specimen includes other DNA sequences encoding the same CDR3. V usage is TRBV27 and J usage is TRBJ2-7; unclear D gene. Germline V gene data show CDR1 as MNHEY and CDR2 as SMNVEV (reference sequence). This CDR3 contains 12 residues. V was pared by 6 bases and J by 4 bases, with 10 bases between. The CDR3 protein is CASSSRPYEQYF. The CDR3 coding sequence is TGTGCCAGCAGCTCACGGCCATACGAGCAGTACTTC.

J is TRBJ2-7 and V is TRBV18; possibly TRBD2 for D (6 bases). Trimming took 4 bases from V and 0 from J, leaving 19 bases between them. CDR3 size: 17 residues. Per germline, CDR1 KGHSH and CDR2 LQKENI. Written as DNA, the CDR3 is TGTGCCAGCTCACTACGGCGGGGCTCCTCGAACTCCTACGAGCAGTACTTC. Protein: CASSLRRGSSNSYEQYF.

The chain links TRBV5-4 to TRBJ1-4; D call uncertain. V lost 0 bases, J lost 7 bases, and 4 bases lay in between. This CDR3 has 12 residues. CDR1 and CDR2 from the germline V gene are SGHNT and YYREEE (reference sequence). The CDR3 DNA follows: TGTGCCAGCAGCTTGGGGGGTGAAAAACTGTTTTTT. Amino acids: CASSLGGEKLFF.

The chain has TRBV7-8 and TRBJ2-2, with 7 bases lining up with TRBD2. This CDR3 comprises 15 residues. V shed 0 bases and J 3 bases; nucleotides not matched to a gene: 1. Germline V gene lookup returns CDR1 SGHVS and CDR2 FQNEAQ. Here the CDR3 reads CASSLAGGDTGELFF. The CDR3, as DNA: TGTGCCAGCAGCTTAGCGGGAGGGGACACCGGGGAGCTGTTTTTT. Based on the CDR3 plus reference TRBV7-8 and TRBJ2-2, the full variable domain is GAGVSQSPRYKVAKRGQDVALRCDPISGHVSLFWYQQALGQGPEFLTYFQNEAQLDKSGLPSDRFFAERPEGSVSTLKIQRTQQEDSAVYLCASSLAGGDTGELFFGEGSRLTVL.

The genes are TRBV28 and TRBJ1-4; 7 bases line up with TRBD1. Germline CDR1 is MDHEN and CDR2 is SYDVKM. The V segment lost 5 bases and the J segment 7 bases; nucleotides outside the gene matches: 13. The CDR3 loop spans 16 amino acids. Here the CDR3 reads CASSIKDRASSEKLFF. CDR3 DNA: TGTGCCAGCAGTATCAAAGACAGGGCATCAAGTGAAAAACTGTTTTTT.

Only one count was recorded for this clone. The genes are TRBV2 and TRBJ2-2; no clear D gene. Looked up from germline, CDR1 is SNHLY and CDR2 is FYNNEI. The CDR3 length is 14 residues. Trimming cost V 4 bases and J 6 bases, with 12 bases left between them. The CDR3: CASSVLTVAGELFF. The CDR3 DNA reads TGTGCCAGCAGTGTACTAACGGTAGCCGGGGAGCTGTTTTTT.

The chain links TRBV10-3 to TRBJ2-7; perhaps D is TRBD1 or TRBD2 (5 bases each). The CDR3 totals 14 residues. V was clipped by 6 bases and J by 1 base, with 13 bases between them. CDR1 is ENHRY, CDR2 SYGVKD, per germline. The CDR3 spells CAISTGRPSYEQYF. The CDR3 DNA sequence: TGTGCCATCAGCACGGGACGGCCTTCCTACGAGCAGTACTTC.

The rearrangement joins TRBV5-1 to TRBJ2-7; tentative D call: TRBD1 (6 bases). In germline, CDR1 is SGHRS, CDR2 YFSETQ. The CDR3 is 14 residues long. V lost 0 bases and J 5 bases, leaving 12 bases between the germline ends. CDR3 in amino acids: CASSLVSTGNEQYF. The CDR3 DNA is TGCGCCAGCAGCTTGGTCAGCACAGGGAACGAGCAGTACTTC.

The count of this clone is one. A read error may account for a junction end that differs from germline. The chain recombines TRBV7-7 with TRBJ1-3, with D hard to call. Germline V gene lookup returns CDR1 SSHAT and CDR2 FNYEAQ (reference sequence). The CDR3 is made up of 13 amino acids. The CDR3 DNA is TGTGCTAGCAGCTCCGGTGCTGGAAACACCATATATTTT. Its protein product is CASSSGAGNTIYF. The variable domain in full, with the rest retrieved from reference TRBV7-7 and TRBJ1-3, is GAGVSQSPRYKVTKRGQDVTLRCDPISSHATLYWYQQALGQGPEFLTYFNYEAQPDKSGLPSDRFSAERPEGSISTLTIQRTEQRDSAMYRCASSSGAGNTIYFGEGSWLTVV.

Comment on this clone: At one boundary the junction diverges from the germline segment, which might be a read error. The chain joins TRBV27 to TRBJ1-5; 7 bases match TRBD1. CDR3 length: 13 residues. Per germline, CDR1 MNHEY and CDR2 SMNVEV (reference sequence). This CDR3 reads CASRSTGYQAQHF. CDR3 DNA: TGTGCCAGCAGGTCGACAGGGTATCAGGCCCAGCATTTT.

CDR3 amino acids: CASSVPAGGGTDEQFF. Here the CDR3 DNA reads TGTGCCAGCAGCGTCCCGGCGGGAGGGGGTACGGATGAGCAGTTCTTC. V and J are TRBV9 and TRBJ2-1; TRBD2 aligns across 9 bases. Germline CDR1 reads SGDLS; CDR2 reads YYNGEE. The V segment lost 2 bases and the J segment 8 bases; nucleotides outside the gene matches: 11. There are 16 residues in the CDR3.

This chain uses TRBV16 with TRBJ1-5, with D uncertain. V gave up 2 bases and J gave up 2 bases, with 7 bases separating them. The CDR3 covers 14 residues. Germline CDR1 is KGHSY and CDR2 is FQNENV. The CDR3 reads CASSQRQGNQPQHF. The CDR3 bases are TGTGCCAGCAGCCAAAGGCAAGGCAATCAGCCCCAGCATTTT. Complete variable domain (other parts from reference TRBV16 and TRBJ1-5): GEEVAQTPKHLVRGEGQKAKLYCAPIKGHSYVFWYQQVLKNEFKFLISFQNENVFDETGMPKERFSAKCLPNSPCSLEIQATKLEDSAVYFCASSQRQGNQPQHFGDGTRLSIL.

V is TRBV7-6 and J is TRBJ2-7, with D perhaps given as TRBD1 or TRBD2 (5 bases each). Germline assignment: CDR1 SGHVS and CDR2 FNYEAQ. CDR3 length equals 14 residues. With 4 bases removed from V and 6 bases from J, the gap between germline ends came to 16 bases. The CDR3 region has the DNA TGTGCCAGCAGCTCCCTGGGGGTCTTTAGCGAGCAGTACTTC. Its protein product is CASSSLGVFSEQYF.

This clone was recorded once. The chain couples TRBV5-1 to TRBJ2-5, with D possibly TRBD2 on 5 matching bases. CDR1 and CDR2 (germline): SGHRS, YFSETQ. The CDR3 has 14 residues. Trimming took off 0 bases at V and 5 bases at J, with 11 bases between the two ends. CDR3 in amino acids: CASSLERADETQYF. The CDR3 nucleotides read TGCGCCAGCAGCTTGGAGAGGGCCGATGAGACCCAGTACTTC.

The V and J genes are TRBV30 and TRBJ1-5, with D possibly matching TRBD1 (5 bases). This CDR3 region has 17 residues. The V gene's germline CDR1 is GTSNPN and CDR2 SVGIG (reference sequence). V shed 4 bases and J shed 4 bases, with 23 bases lying between them. Here the CDR3 DNA reads TGTGCCTGGAACGCCCCGGGGCCCCTAACGAAAAATCAGCCCCAGCATTTT. This sequence encodes CAWNAPGPLTKNQPQHF.

The rearrangement links TRBV9 to TRBJ2-1; TRBD1 might be the D (5 bases). There are 17 residues in the CDR3. Trimming removed 0 bases at V and 6 bases at J, with 19 bases between. The germline gives CDR1 SGDLS, CDR2 YYNGEE. The CDR3 nucleotides are TGTGCCAGCAGCGTAGGGACAACGGGTCCCCCCCGCAATGAGCAGTTCTTC. Its protein is CASSVGTTGPPRNEQFF.

V and J are TRBV5-1 and TRBJ2-1; 8 bases are a match to TRBD2. V gave up 2 bases and J gave up 6 bases; unmatched junction bases: 7. The CDR3 runs to 15 residues. CDR1 and CDR2 (germline): SGHRS, YFSETQ. In DNA form, the CDR3 reads TGCGCCAGCAGCTTTTCGGGAGGGCCGATCAATGAGCAGTTCTTC. This sequence encodes CASSFSGGPINEQFF.

The V gene is TRBV27, the J gene TRBJ1-1, with 7 bases fitting TRBD1. This CDR3 region has 14 residues. The J segment lost 5 bases and the V segment lost 3 bases, leaving 6 bases of the junction unmatched. Looked up from germline, CDR1 is MNHEY and CDR2 is SMNVEV (reference sequence). The CDR3 DNA follows: TGTGCCAGCAGTTTGAGGGGGCGGAGGACTGAAGCTTTCTTT. As protein: CASSLRGRRTEAFF.